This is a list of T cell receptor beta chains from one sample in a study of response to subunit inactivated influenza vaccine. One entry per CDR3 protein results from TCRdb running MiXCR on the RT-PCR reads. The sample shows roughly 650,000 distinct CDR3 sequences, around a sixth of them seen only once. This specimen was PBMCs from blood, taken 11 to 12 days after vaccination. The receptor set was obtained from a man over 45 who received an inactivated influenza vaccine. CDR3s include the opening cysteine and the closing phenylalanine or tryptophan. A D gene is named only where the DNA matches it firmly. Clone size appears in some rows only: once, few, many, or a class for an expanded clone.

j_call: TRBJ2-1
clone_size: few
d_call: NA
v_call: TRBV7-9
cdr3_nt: TGTGCCAGCAGCTTAGTCCCGGGGGCCTACAATGAGCAGTTCTTC
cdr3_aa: CASSLVPGAYNEQFF

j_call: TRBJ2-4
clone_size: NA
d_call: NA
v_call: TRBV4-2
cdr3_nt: TGTGCCAGCAGCCAAGATAATGTCGGATACCTAGCCAAAAACATTCAGTACTTC
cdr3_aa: CASSQDNVGYLAKNIQYF

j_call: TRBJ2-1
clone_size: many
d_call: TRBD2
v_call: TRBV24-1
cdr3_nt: TGTGCCACCAGTGATTTGTCGGGAGGGTCCTACAATGAGCAGTTCTTC
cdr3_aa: CATSDLSGGSYNEQFF

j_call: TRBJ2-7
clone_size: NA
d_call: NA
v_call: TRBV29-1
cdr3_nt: TGCAGCGTTGGGCCGGCTCTGGGCGAGCAGTACTTC
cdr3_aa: CSVGPALGEQYF

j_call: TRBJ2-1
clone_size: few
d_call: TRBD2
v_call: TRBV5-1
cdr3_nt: TGCGCCAGCAGCCAGACTAGCGGGGGGGCCGGAATCTACAATGAGCAGTTCTTC
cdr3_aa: CASSQTSGGAGIYNEQFF

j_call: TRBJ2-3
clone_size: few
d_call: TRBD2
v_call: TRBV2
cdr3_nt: TGTGCCAGCAGGGGACTAGCGGTGGCAGATACGCAGTATTTT
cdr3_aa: CASRGLAVADTQYF

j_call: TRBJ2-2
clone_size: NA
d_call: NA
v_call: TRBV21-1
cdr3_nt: TGTGCCAGCAGCAAAGTTGTTAGCGGGAGCCCTAAGCGAGAGCTGTTTTTT
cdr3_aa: CASSKVVSGSPKRELFF

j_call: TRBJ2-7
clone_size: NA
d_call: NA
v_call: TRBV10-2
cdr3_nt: TGCGCCAGCACCGAACAGGGTGGGAGCTACGAGCAGTACTTC
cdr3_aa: CASTEQGGSYEQYF

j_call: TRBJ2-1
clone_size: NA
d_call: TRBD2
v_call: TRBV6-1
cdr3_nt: TGTGCCAGCAGTCCCATCTGGCGGGGGGCGTACAATGAGCAGTTCTTC
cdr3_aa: CASSPIWRGAYNEQFF

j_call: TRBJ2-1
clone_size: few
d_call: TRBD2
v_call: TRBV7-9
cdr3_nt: TGTGCCAGCAGCCACAGACTAGCGCCCTACAATGAGCAGTTCTTC
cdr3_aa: CASSHRLAPYNEQFF

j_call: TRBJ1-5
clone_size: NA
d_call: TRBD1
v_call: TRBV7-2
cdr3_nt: TGTGCCAGCAGCAGCTACAGGGGTCAGCCCCAGCATTTT
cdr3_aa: CASSSYRGQPQHF

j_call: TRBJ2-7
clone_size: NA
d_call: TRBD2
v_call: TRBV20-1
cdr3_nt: TGCAGTGCTAGAGATCCTAGCGGGACCTACGAGCAGTACTTC
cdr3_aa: CSARDPSGTYEQYF

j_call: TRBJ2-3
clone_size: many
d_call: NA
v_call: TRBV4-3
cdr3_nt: TGCGCCAGCAGCCAAGATTGGACACCCGTCACAGATACGCAGTATTTT
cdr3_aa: CASSQDWTPVTDTQYF